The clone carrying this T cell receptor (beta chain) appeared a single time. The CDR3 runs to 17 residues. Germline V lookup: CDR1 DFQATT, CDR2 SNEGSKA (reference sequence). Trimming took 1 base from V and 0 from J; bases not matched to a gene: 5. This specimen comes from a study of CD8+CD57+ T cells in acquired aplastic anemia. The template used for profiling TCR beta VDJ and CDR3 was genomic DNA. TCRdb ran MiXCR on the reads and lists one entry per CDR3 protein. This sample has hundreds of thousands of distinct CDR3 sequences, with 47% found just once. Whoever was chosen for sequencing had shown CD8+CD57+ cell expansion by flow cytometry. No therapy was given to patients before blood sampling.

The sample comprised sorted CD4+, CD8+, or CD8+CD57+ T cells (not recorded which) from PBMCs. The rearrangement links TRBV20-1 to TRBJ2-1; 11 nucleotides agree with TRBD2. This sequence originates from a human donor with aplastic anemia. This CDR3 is CSARGFSGGDSYNEQFF. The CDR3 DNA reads TGCAGTGCTAGAGGGTTTAGCGGGGGGGACTCCTACAATGAGCAGTTCTTC.